These 27 T cell receptor beta chains originate from one sample sequenced in a study of blood T cell repertoires in COVID-19. Clones were read by immunoSEQ multiplex PCR, and TCRdb kept only the in-frame ones, dropping some. The sample yields about 350,000 clones, roughly 90% seen once. What was sequenced was peripheral blood. The receptors were gathered from a young man with COVID-19, enrolled during active disease.

The chain uses TRBV12-5 and TRBJ2-1, with D possibly TRBD2 on 6 matching bases. The V end lost 5 bases, the J end lost 15 bases, and 14 bases lay between the germline ends. The CDR3 runs 11 residues. Germline loops: CDR1 LGHNT, CDR2 FRNRAP. The chain's CDR3 is CASGPYLATFF. CDR3 sequence (DNA): TGTGCTAGTGGTCCCTACCTAGCGACGTTCTTC. Full variable domain (remainder filled in from reference TRBV12-5 and TRBJ2-1): DARVTQTPRHKVTEMGQEVTMRCQPILGHNTVFWYRQTMMQGLELLAYFRNRAPLDDSGMPKDRFSAEMPDATLATLKIQPSEPRDSAVYFCASGPYLATFFGPGTRLTVL.

In nucleotides, the CDR3 is TGCAGTGCTAACTTAGCGGGCGAGCAGTACTTC. It is translated as CSANLAGEQYF. The chain carries TRBV20-1 and TRBJ2-7; 7 bases align to TRBD2. V lost 4 bases to trimming and J lost 6 bases; unmatched junction nucleotides: 3. The CDR3 spans 11 residues. Germline lookup yields CDR1 DFQATT and CDR2 SNEGSKA (reference sequence).

The chain combines TRBV6-6 with TRBJ2-1; TRBD2 is a possible D gene (6 bases). Trimming removed 3 bases at V and 9 bases at J, with 15 bases between. The germline V gene encodes CDR1 MNHNY and CDR2 SVGAGI (reference sequence). The CDR3 has 14 amino acids. CDR3 DNA: TGTGCCAGCAGTTATGGTTCCCCGGGACTTGAGCAGTTCTTC. Its protein is CASSYGSPGLEQFF.

The V and J genes are TRBV3-1 (or the pseudogene TRBV3-2) and TRBJ1-2; D is perhaps TRBD1 (6 bases). The V gene's germline CDR1 is LGHDT and CDR2 YNNKEL (reference sequence). The V end was cut by 4 bases, the J end by 0 bases, with 9 bases between. The CDR3 totals 14 residues. CDR3 amino acids: CASSPGQTNYGYTF. CDR3 DNA sequence: TGTGCCAGCAGCCCAGGACAGACTAACTATGGCTACACCTTC.

The chain has TRBV4-2 and TRBJ1-3, with a tentative D call TRBD1 (6 bases). Germline CDR1 LGHNA, CDR2 YNFKEQ. This CDR3 spans 16 amino acids. The V gene lost 3 bases and the J gene lost 2 bases, with 14 bases spanning the gap. The CDR3 sequence: CASSQSFGQTGNTIYF. The CDR3 DNA follows: TGTGCCAGCAGCCAGAGTTTTGGACAGACTGGAAACACCATATATTTT.

This rearrangement joins TRBV2 to TRBJ2-5, with TRBD2 matching over 8 bases. The V gene end was trimmed by 4 bases and the J gene end by 2 bases; junction bases not matched to a gene: 6. CDR3 length: 15 amino acids. Germline V gene sequence: CDR1 SNHLY, CDR2 FYNNEI. CDR3 in DNA: TGTGCCAGCAGTGGGGGGGCTAGCGGGCAAGAGACCCAGTACTTC. Its protein is CASSGGASGQETQYF.

This clone occurred once. J is TRBJ2-2 and V is TRBV28; possibly TRBD1 for D (6 bases). CDR1 is MDHEN, CDR2 SYDVKM, per germline. This CDR3 has 15 residues. The ends were cut back, 4 bases at V and 5 bases at J, with 14 bases in the middle. The CDR3 nucleotides read TGTGCCAGCAGTTCCCCTTCCCAGGGGACCGGGGAGCTGTTTTTT. Its protein is CASSSPSQGTGELFF.

J is TRBJ2-7 and V is TRBV29-1, with TRBD1 identical over 9 bases. Looked up from germline, CDR1 is SQVTM and CDR2 is ANQGSEA. V lost 6 bases, J lost 6 bases, and 9 bases stayed unmatched. The CDR3 sequence is 13 residues long. The CDR3 DNA reads as TGCAGCGTCCCGGGACAGGGTTTGAGCGAGCAGTACTTC. It yields the protein CSVPGQGLSEQYF.

This sequence joins TRBV6-2 or TRBV6-3 and TRBJ1-2; TRBD1 might be the D (5 bases). Trimming stripped 6 bases from V and 8 bases from J, with 16 bases between. The germline V gene encodes CDR1 MNHEY and CDR2 SVGEGT. There are 13 residues in the CDR3. DNA for the CDR3: TGTGCCAGCAGCCCGCCACAGGTACGGGGCTACACCTTC. Translating it yields CASSPPQVRGYTF.

This chain uses TRBV29-1 with TRBJ2-2, with 16 bases lining up with TRBD2. The V gene end was trimmed by 2 bases and the J gene end by 4 bases; junction bases not matched to a gene: 13. The CDR3 is 20 residues long. Germline CDR1 reads SQVTM; CDR2 reads ANQGSEA. The CDR3 loop reads CSVERPGTSGRALVTGELFF. Written as DNA, the CDR3 is TGCAGCGTTGAAAGGCCCGGGACTAGCGGGAGGGCCTTAGTCACCGGGGAGCTGTTTTTT.

V usage is TRBV19 and J usage is TRBJ1-5; perhaps TRBD1 as D (6 bases). The CDR3 has 17 residues. Deletions cut 6 bases from V and 3 bases from J, with 21 bases between. Germline values: CDR1 LNHDA, CDR2 SQIVND (reference sequence). The CDR3 here is CASSRIAGGDNNQPQHF. As DNA, the CDR3 is TGTGCCAGTAGCCGAATTGCTGGGGGGGACAACAATCAGCCCCAGCATTTT.

This chain joins TRBV2 and TRBJ2-3, with 10 bases fitting TRBD1. The trim removed 4 bases at V and 2 bases at J, leaving 3 bases unmatched. The CDR3 contains 15 residues. Per germline, CDR1 SNHLY and CDR2 FYNNEI. Written as DNA, the CDR3 is TGTGCCAGCAGTGTGACAGGGGGCCTCACAGATACGCAGTATTTT. This encodes CASSVTGGLTDTQYF.

V is TRBV28 and J is TRBJ2-5, with D possibly matching TRBD2 (6 bases). Trimming stripped 6 bases from V and 4 bases from J, with 21 bases between. CDR3 length: 16 amino acids. CDR1 is MDHEN, CDR2 SYDVKM, per germline. CDR3 protein: CASSPSRGLGPETQYF. In DNA form, the CDR3 reads TGTGCCAGCAGCCCTTCGAGGGGACTTGGGCCAGAGACCCAGTACTTC.

CDR3: CASSWRGSSNEKLFF. In DNA form, the CDR3 reads TGTGCCAGCAGCTGGCGGGGTAGTTCTAATGAAAAACTGTTTTTT. The chain employs TRBV9 and TRBJ1-4; no definite D call. The germline gives CDR1 SGDLS, CDR2 YYNGEE. The CDR3 length is 15 residues. Trimming cost V 4 bases and J 3 bases, with 13 bases left between them.

V and J are TRBV7-8 and TRBJ2-7, with a possible D match to TRBD1 (5 bases). V was shortened by 1 base and J by 3 bases, with 7 bases between the two germline ends. CDR1 is SGHVS and CDR2 is FQNEAQ in the germline V gene. The CDR3 has 13 residues. The CDR3 coding sequence is TGTGCCAGCAGCTTAGATAGGGGCTACGAGCAGTACTTC. Its translation is CASSLDRGYEQYF.

The CDR3 protein is CAWVGHLTTANTEAFF. The CDR3 DNA is TGTGCCTGGGTGGGGCACCTAACCACAGCGAACACTGAAGCTTTCTTT. The rearrangement links TRBV30 to TRBJ1-1; D possibly corresponds to TRBD1 (5 bases). Germline assignment: CDR1 GTSNPN and CDR2 SVGIG (reference sequence). V was trimmed by 5 bases and J by 1 base, leaving 20 bases between them. The CDR3 loop spans 16 amino acids.

The chain has TRBV18 and TRBJ1-1; a possible D gene is TRBD1 (6 bases). Looked up from germline, CDR1 is KGHSH and CDR2 is LQKENI. V lost 1 base and J 1 base, leaving 10 bases between the germline ends. The CDR3 runs to 15 residues. CDR3 DNA sequence: TGTGCCAGCTCACCACAGGCAGGGGAGAACACTGAAGCTTTCTTT. The encoded protein is CASSPQAGENTEAFF.

This clone occurred once. V gene TRBV15 combines with J gene TRBJ2-7; D remains unclear. CDR3 length: 14 amino acids. Germline V gene data show CDR1 as LNHNV and CDR2 as YYDKDF (reference sequence). V dropped 3 bases and J dropped 1 base, with 10 bases sitting between them. The CDR3 sequence: CATSSYDGSYEQYF. DNA for the CDR3: TGTGCCACCAGCAGTTATGACGGGTCCTACGAGCAGTACTTC.

This chain uses TRBV30 with TRBJ2-7, with TRBD1 matching 8 bases. The CDR3 length is 14 residues. V dropped 3 bases and J dropped 2; count of bases not matched to a gene: 6. Germline-derived CDR1 and CDR2 are GTSNPN and SVGIG (reference sequence). The chain's CDR3 is CAWSVGTGPYEQYF. The CDR3, as DNA: TGTGCCTGGAGCGTTGGGACAGGTCCCTACGAGCAGTACTTC.

This clone was seen only a few times. DNA for the CDR3: TGTGCCAGCAGCCCGGGACAGGGGGCCGGGGAGCTGTTTTTT. Amino acids: CASSPGQGAGELFF. The chain is built from TRBV7-2 and TRBJ2-2, with 11 bases matching TRBD1. Germline CDR1 reads SGHTA; CDR2 reads FQGNSA. The J segment lost 6 bases and the V segment lost 5 bases, leaving 2 bases of the junction unmatched. The CDR3 is made up of 14 amino acids.

This chain connects TRBV5-1 to TRBJ2-1; TRBD2 matches at 11 bases. CDR1 is SGHRS, CDR2 YFSETQ, per germline. J gave up 7 bases and V 2 bases, and 5 bases lay outside the gene matches. This CDR3 is built from 15 residues. As DNA, the CDR3 is TGCGCCAGCAGCTTCCGGCTAGCGGGAGGTAATGAGCAGTTCTTC. Encoded protein: CASSFRLAGGNEQFF.

The chain has TRBV28 and TRBJ2-7; D remains unclear. The CDR3 is made up of 11 amino acids. Germline CDR1 and CDR2: MDHEN and SYDVKM. V lost 2 bases and J lost 7, with 6 bases in between. CDR3 region: CASSLMREQYF. The CDR3 DNA is TGTGCCAGCAGTTTAATGCGGGAGCAGTACTTC.

The chain employs TRBV9 and TRBJ1-3; the D gene is possibly TRBD1 (5 bases). Germline V gene sequence: CDR1 SGDLS, CDR2 YYNGEE. The V and J ends lost 3 bases and 1 base respectively, with 26 bases between them. The CDR3 loop spans 20 amino acids. The CDR3 spells CASSAATAGPTLRSGNTIYF. As DNA, the CDR3 is TGTGCCAGCAGCGCCGCCACGGCAGGGCCAACCTTGCGTTCTGGAAACACCATATATTTT.

In DNA, the CDR3 is TGTGCCAGCAGCCTCAGAGGGGGACAGGTCACAGATACGCAGTATTTT. It translates to CASSLRGGQVTDTQYF. The chain recombines TRBV7-3 with TRBJ2-3, with 8 bases matching TRBD1. Trimming cost V 5 bases and J 2 bases; bases outside gene matches: 9. Germline CDR1 is SGHTA and CDR2 is FQGTGA. CDR3 size: 16 residues. The complete variable domain, with remaining parts taken from reference TRBV7-3 and TRBJ2-3, reads GAGVSQTPSNKVTEKGKYVELRCDPISGHTALYWYRQSLGQGPEFLIYFQGTGAADDSGLPNDRFFAVRPEGSVSTLKIQRTERGDSAVYLCASSLRGGQVTDTQYFGPGTRLTVL.

The chain recombines TRBV12-2 with TRBJ1-1; the D call of TRBD1 is as the table states it, not checked on the DNA. TRBV12-2 is a documented pseudogene. The CDR3 has 11 amino acids. CDR3 protein: CASRRGRKAFF. The DNA for the CDR3 is TGTGCAAGTCGCAGGGGGCGCAAAGCTTTCTTT.

The rearrangement joins TRBV12-5 to TRBJ1-6; D uncertain. CDR1 is LGHNT and CDR2 is FRNRAP in the germline V gene. Trimming removed 5 bases at V and 0 bases at J, with 14 bases between. This CDR3 has 17 residues. The CDR3 sequence: CASGLSLSSSYNSPLHF. The DNA of the CDR3 is TGTGCTAGTGGTCTGTCCCTGTCGAGCTCCTATAATTCACCCCTCCACTTT.

This clone was found a few times. The chain is built from TRBV7-9 and TRBJ1-5, with 9 bases identical to TRBD1. This CDR3 region has 15 residues. Losses at the gene ends were 5 bases for V and 3 bases for J; bases not matched to a gene: 5. The germline gives CDR1 SEHNR, CDR2 FQNEAQ (reference sequence). CDR3 bases: TGTGCCAGCAGCCTGGACAGGGGATACAATCAGCCCCAGCATTTT. This gives the protein CASSLDRGYNQPQHF.